These 25 T cell receptor beta chains were sequenced from one sample in a study of T cell responses to AZD1222 COVID-19 vaccine. Method: immunoSEQ multiplex PCR; TCRdb's copy keeps in-frame clones and lacks some. The data show about 110,000 clones, with 80% to 85% seen just once and around 9.9% held by the top ten. This specimen was peripheral blood, taken on day 0 of AZD1222 vaccination. All receptors come from an adult in good health.

The chain combines TRBV2 with TRBJ1-6, with 8 bases fitting TRBD1. J lost 7 bases, V lost 7 bases, and 6 bases had no gene match. The CDR3 runs to 14 residues. Germline V gives CDR1 SNHLY, CDR2 FYNNEI. Here the CDR3 DNA reads TGTGCCAGCACCGGACAGGGTAGAAATTCACCCCTCCACTTT. Its translation is CASTGQGRNSPLHF. Full variable domain (outside the CDR3, taken from reference TRBV2 and TRBJ1-6): EPEVTQTPSHQVTQMGQEVILRCVPISNHLYFYWYRQILGQKVEFLVSFYNNEISEKSEIFDDQFSVERPDGSNFTLKIRSTKLEDSAMYFCASTGQGRNSPLHFGNGTRLTVT.

The V and J genes are TRBV2 and TRBJ1-4, with TRBD1 as a possible D gene (6 bases). The germline CDR1 and CDR2 sequences are SNHLY and FYNNEI. The CDR3 contains 15 residues. Trimming left V 0 bases short and J 8 bases short, with 13 bases between. CDR3 nucleotides: TGTGCCAGCAGTGAAGCGGGGCAGGGGAGAGAAAAACTGTTTTTT. The encoded protein is CASSEAGQGREKLFF.

This clone was detected once. The CDR3 sequence is CASRLTGFNYEQYF. CDR3 coding DNA: TGTGCCAGCAGGCTGACAGGGTTTAACTACGAGCAGTACTTC. The chain employs TRBV28 and TRBJ2-7; 7 nucleotides agree with TRBD1. The ends lost 6 bases at V and 3 bases at J; junction bases unmatched: 8. The CDR3 has 14 residues. CDR1 and CDR2 (germline): MDHEN, SYDVKM.

The chain recombines TRBV29-1 with TRBJ2-2; TRBD2 agrees at 9 bases. The germline V gene has CDR1 SQVTM and CDR2 ANQGSEA. The CDR3 totals 15 residues. With V trimmed by 6 bases and J by 4 bases, 9 bases remained unmatched. CDR3 nucleotide sequence: TGCAGCGTGCTAGCTAGCGGGGTTAGCACCGGGGAGCTGTTTTTT. Translated: CSVLASGVSTGELFF.

J is TRBJ2-5 and V is TRBV11-2, with no clear D. This CDR3 has 13 residues. V shed 1 base and J shed 4 bases, with 7 bases lying between them. CDR1 SGHAT and CDR2 FQNNGV come from the germline V gene. CDR3: CASSLGVVETQYF. The CDR3 DNA is TGTGCCAGCAGCTTAGGGGTGGTAGAGACCCAGTACTTC.

This clone was seen once. The chain combines TRBV28 with TRBJ2-6; TRBD1 agrees at 7 bases. The CDR3 contains 17 residues. CDR1 is MDHEN, CDR2 SYDVKM, per germline. V trimming: 3 bases; J trimming: 1 base; junction bases outside the gene matches: 6. The CDR3 DNA follows: TGTGCCAGCAGTTTCCAGGGGGTTAGGTCTGGGGCCAACGTCCTGACTTTC. Translation gives CASSFQGVRSGANVLTF.

This chain uses TRBV7-2 with TRBJ1-1; unclear D gene. The CDR3 sequence is 13 residues long. Germline V gene sequence: CDR1 SGHTA, CDR2 FQGNSA. With 2 bases removed from V and 7 bases from J, the gap between germline ends came to 11 bases. The CDR3 coding sequence is TGTGCCAGCAGCTTATCGGCAGTCCTTGAAGCTTTCTTT. Residues: CASSLSAVLEAFF. The full variable domain, its missing parts supplied by reference TRBV7-2 and TRBJ1-1, is GAGVSQSPSNKVTEKGKDVELRCDPISGHTALYWYRQSLGQGLEFLIYFQGNSAPDKSGLPSDRFSAERTGGSVSTLTIQRTQQEDSAVYLCASSLSAVLEAFFGQGTRLTVV.

V is TRBV29-1 and J is TRBJ1-5; perhaps TRBD1 as D (6 bases). The V end lost 3 bases, the J end lost 4 bases, and 7 bases lay between the germline ends. In germline, CDR1 is SQVTM, CDR2 ANQGSEA. CDR3 length: 12 amino acids. CDR3 sequence reads: CSVEGQNQPQHF. The CDR3 nucleotides are TGCAGCGTTGAGGGACAAAATCAGCCCCAGCATTTT.

The J gene is TRBJ1-5, the V gene TRBV6-6; D not resolved. The CDR3 consists of 14 residues. V lost 9 bases and J 4 bases, leaving 16 bases between the germline ends. Looked up from germline, CDR1 is MNHNY and CDR2 is SVGAGI (reference sequence). The CDR3 region is CASIEREANQPQHF. CDR3 coding DNA: TGTGCCAGTATTGAAAGGGAGGCTAATCAGCCCCAGCATTTT.

The rearrangement links TRBV19 to TRBJ2-1; TRBD2 aligns across 12 bases. Germline CDR1 reads LNHDA; CDR2 reads SQIVND (reference sequence). This CDR3 spans 16 amino acids. The V and J ends lost 10 bases and 10 bases, in that order; junction bases with no gene match: 17. This CDR3 reads CATERASSGGASEQFF. Written as DNA, the CDR3 is TGTGCCACCGAGAGGGCCTCTAGCGGGGGGGCTAGCGAGCAGTTCTTC. Combining the CDR3 with reference TRBV19 and TRBJ2-1 gives the whole variable domain DGGITQSPKYLFRKEGQNVTLSCEQNLNHDAMYWYRQDPGQGLRLIYYSQIVNDFQKGDIAEGYSVSREKKESFPLTVTSAQKNPTAFYLCATERASSGGASEQFFGPGTRLTVL.

The CDR3 here is CASSPGHAGELFF. The CDR3 DNA reads as TGTGCCAGCAGCCCTGGACACGCCGGGGAGCTGTTTTTT. The chain combines TRBV12-3 or TRBV12-4 with TRBJ2-2, with D possibly TRBD1 on 5 matching bases. The CDR3 has 13 residues. Trimming stripped 6 bases from V and 6 bases from J, with 11 bases between.

The chain recombines TRBV6-2 or TRBV6-3 with TRBJ2-1, with 7 nucleotides matching TRBD2. The V gene end was trimmed by 0 bases and the J gene end by 3 bases; junction bases not matched to a gene: 2. The CDR3 sequence is 15 residues long. Germline V gene sequence: CDR1 MNHEY, CDR2 SVGEGT. The CDR3 region is CASSYSRGYYNEQFF. In nucleotides, the CDR3 is TGTGCCAGCAGTTACTCGCGGGGGTACTACAATGAGCAGTTCTTC.

The rearrangement uses TRBV7-9 and TRBJ1-3; no clear D gene. The V and J ends lost 5 bases and 1 base respectively, with 9 bases between them. The CDR3 consists of 14 residues. The germline CDR1 and CDR2 sequences are SEHNR and FQNEAQ (reference sequence). CDR3 sequence (DNA): TGTGCCAGCAGCCTTGATAGGTCTGGAAACACCATATATTTT. Translated: CASSLDRSGNTIYF.

V and J are TRBV9 and TRBJ2-3; 8 nucleotides match TRBD2. Trimming at V came to 3 bases and at J to 8 bases, leaving 14 bases not matched to a gene. The CDR3 is 16 residues long. The germline V gene encodes CDR1 SGDLS and CDR2 YYNGEE. CDR3 residues: CASSATSGGIGGTQYF. CDR3 nucleotides: TGTGCCAGCAGCGCTACTAGCGGAGGGATTGGAGGTACGCAGTATTTT.

The chain combines TRBV28 with TRBJ1-2; no reliable D call. The germline gives CDR1 MDHEN, CDR2 SYDVKM. V lost 4 bases and J lost 3, with 15 bases in between. The CDR3 runs 15 residues. CDR3 sequence: CASSSPPGGYYGYTF. CDR3 sequence (DNA): TGTGCCAGCAGTTCCCCCCCCGGCGGGTACTATGGCTACACCTTC.

The CDR3 nucleotides read TGTGCCAGTAATGGACGGCCTGCAGACGGCTACACCTTC. Protein: CASNGRPADGYTF. The rearrangement uses TRBV28 and TRBJ1-2; D not certain. V was cut by 9 bases and J by 8 bases, with 19 bases left in between. The CDR3 is 13 amino acids. The germline CDR1 and CDR2 sequences are MDHEN and SYDVKM.

The CDR3 reads CASSGGFGWQETQYF. The CDR3 DNA reads TGTGCCAGCAGTGGGGGCTTCGGGTGGCAAGAGACCCAGTACTTC. V usage is TRBV2 and J usage is TRBJ2-5, with D tentatively TRBD1 (5 bases). The ends were cut back, 4 bases at V and 2 bases at J, with 14 bases in the middle. CDR1 and CDR2 (germline): SNHLY, FYNNEI. The CDR3 has 15 residues.

The chain combines TRBV1 with TRBJ1-5. TRBV1 is a documented pseudogene. This CDR3 has 15 residues. CDR3 residues: CTSSLSRRLKGPQHF. DNA of the CDR3: TGCACCAGCAGTCTTTCCCGGCGCCTGAAAGGGCCCCAGCATTTT.

There are many counts of this clone. The rearrangement links TRBV6-5 to TRBJ1-5; no clear D gene. CDR1 is MNHEY and CDR2 is SVGAGI in the germline V gene. This CDR3 has 13 amino acids. With 2 bases removed from V and 5 bases from J, the gap between germline ends came to 7 bases. This CDR3 is CASSYGRHQPQHF. The CDR3 DNA reads as TGTGCCAGCAGTTACGGGCGACATCAGCCCCAGCATTTT.

The genes are TRBV19 and TRBJ2-2, with 11 bases aligning to TRBD1. The V gene end was trimmed by 5 bases and the J gene end by 8 bases; junction bases not matched to a gene: 7. The germline CDR1 and CDR2 sequences are LNHDA and SQIVND (reference sequence). The CDR3 is 15 residues long. CDR3 in DNA: TGTGCCAGTAGTGAGGGGACAGGGGGAATAGGGGAGCTGTTTTTT. This sequence encodes CASSEGTGGIGELFF.

CDR3 region: CASSLGAVEGYTF. CDR3 nucleotides: TGTGCCAGCAGCTTAGGGGCGGTGGAGGGCTACACCTTC. The gene calls are TRBV7-9 and TRBJ1-2; D unresolved. Trimming removed 1 base at V and 8 bases at J, with 11 bases between. CDR1 and CDR2 from the germline V gene are SEHNR and FQNEAQ (reference sequence). The CDR3 covers 13 residues.

This clone was recorded a few times. This chain links TRBV7-3 with TRBJ2-6; 10 bases align to TRBD2. With V trimmed by 0 bases and J by 0 bases, 2 bases remained unmatched. In germline, CDR1 is SGHTA, CDR2 FQGTGA. The CDR3 consists of 18 residues. CDR3 DNA: TGTGCCAGCAGCTTAACGGCTAGCGGGAGCTCTGGGGCCAACGTCCTGACTTTC. This encodes CASSLTASGSSGANVLTF.

The chain employs TRBV18 and TRBJ1-3, with D possibly matching TRBD1 (5 bases). CDR1 and CDR2 (germline): KGHSH, LQKENI. V shed 2 bases and J shed 0 bases, with 11 bases lying between them. This CDR3 region has 16 residues. The CDR3 is CASSPRGQGSGNTIYF. In DNA form, the CDR3 reads TGTGCCAGCTCACCAAGAGGGCAGGGCTCTGGAAACACCATATATTTT. Supplemented by reference TRBV18 and TRBJ1-3, the full variable domain reads NAGVMQNPRHLVRRRGQEARLRCSPMKGHSHVYWYRQLPEEGLKFMVYLQKENIIDESGMPKERFSAEFPKEGPSILRIQQVVRGDSAAYFCASSPRGQGSGNTIYFGEGSWLTVV.

This sequence joins TRBV19 and TRBJ2-2, with 9 nucleotides matching TRBD1. Germline trimming cut 4 bases from V and 4 bases from J; bases unmatched to any gene: 7. Germline loops: CDR1 LNHDA, CDR2 SQIVND (reference sequence). CDR3 length equals 16 residues. The CDR3 DNA follows: TGTGCCAGTAGTAAGGGACAGGGAGCGGGCACCGGGGAGCTGTTTTTT. As protein: CASSKGQGAGTGELFF.

This clone was recorded once. The V call is TRBV27, the J call TRBJ1-2; D is ambiguous. Trimming shortened V by 3 bases and J by 0 bases, and 5 bases separated the two germline ends. The CDR3 covers 13 residues. The germline gives CDR1 MNHEY, CDR2 SMNVEV (reference sequence). CDR3 amino acids: CASSFGANYGYTF. Here the CDR3 DNA reads TGTGCCAGCAGTTTTGGTGCTAACTATGGCTACACCTTC.